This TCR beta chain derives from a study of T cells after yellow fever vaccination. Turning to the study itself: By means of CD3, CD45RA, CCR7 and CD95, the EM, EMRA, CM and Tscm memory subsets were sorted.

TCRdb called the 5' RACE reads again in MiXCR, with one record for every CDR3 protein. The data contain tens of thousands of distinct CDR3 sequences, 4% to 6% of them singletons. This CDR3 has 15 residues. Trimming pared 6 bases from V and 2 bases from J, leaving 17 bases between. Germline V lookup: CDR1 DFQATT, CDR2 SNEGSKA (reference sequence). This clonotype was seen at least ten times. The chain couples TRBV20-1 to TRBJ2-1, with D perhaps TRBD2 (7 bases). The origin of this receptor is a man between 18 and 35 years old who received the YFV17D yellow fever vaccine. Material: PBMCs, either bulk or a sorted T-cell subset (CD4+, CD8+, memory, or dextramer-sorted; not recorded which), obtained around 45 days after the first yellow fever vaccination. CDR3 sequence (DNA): TGCAGTGCCACCTCGGGGGGCACGACCTACAATGAGCAGTTCTTC. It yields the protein CSATSGGTTYNEQFF.